This is a list of T cell receptor beta chains from one sample in a study of blood T cell repertoires in COVID-19. Assay: immunoSEQ multiplex PCR; the TCRdb copy retains only in-frame clones and omits some. The sample has hundreds of thousands of clones, 86% seen once; the top ten hold roughly 2%. What was sequenced was PBMCs or T cells enriched from blood (not recorded which). These receptors were taken from a woman in her fifties or sixties who had recovered from COVID-19. CDR3s include the opening cysteine and the closing phenylalanine or tryptophan. The D gene is left open where the match is weak. Not every row has a clone size; where given, it reads once, few, many or a size class.

j_call: TRBJ2-7; v_call: TRBV9; clone_size: NA; d_call: NA; cdr3_aa: CASSVGVGRGEYEQYF; cdr3_nt: TGTGCCAGCAGCGTAGGAGTGGGCAGGGGGGAATACGAGCAGTACTTC
j_call: TRBJ2-7; v_call: TRBV5-1; clone_size: NA; d_call: TRBD1; cdr3_aa: CASSPDGQEGDF; cdr3_nt: TGCGCCAGCAGCCCGGACGGACAGGAAGGGGACTTC
j_call: TRBJ2-5; v_call: TRBV28; clone_size: NA; d_call: TRBD1; cdr3_aa: CASSFVGGAETQYF; cdr3_nt: TGTGCCAGCAGTTTTGTAGGGGGCGCGGAGACCCAGTACTTC
j_call: TRBJ2-5; v_call: TRBV4-3; clone_size: NA; d_call: NA; cdr3_aa: CASSQNFPETQYF; cdr3_nt: TGCGCCAGCAGCCAAAATTTTCCTGAGACCCAGTACTTC
j_call: TRBJ1-2; v_call: TRBV2; clone_size: NA; d_call: NA; cdr3_aa: CASSEGGIYYGYTF; cdr3_nt: TGTGCCAGCAGTGAGGGGGGGATTTACTATGGCTACACCTTC
j_call: TRBJ1-5; v_call: TRBV2; clone_size: NA; d_call: NA; cdr3_aa: CASRQTGGQPQHF; cdr3_nt: TGTGCCAGCAGACAAACCGGCGGGCAGCCCCAGCATTTT
j_call: TRBJ1-5; v_call: TRBV7-9; clone_size: NA; d_call: TRBD1; cdr3_aa: CASSPGQGAGQPQHF; cdr3_nt: TGTGCCAGCAGCCCCGGACAGGGGGCCGGTCAGCCCCAGCATTTT
j_call: TRBJ2-7; v_call: TRBV20-1; clone_size: NA; d_call: TRBD2; cdr3_aa: CSASPGGTMEQYF; cdr3_nt: TGCAGTGCTAGTCCGGGGGGGACGATGGAGCAGTACTTC
j_call: TRBJ2-7; v_call: TRBV5-1; clone_size: NA; d_call: TRBD1; cdr3_aa: CASSLEGAQYEQYF; cdr3_nt: TGCGCCAGCAGCTTGGAGGGGGCACAGTACGAGCAGTACTTC
j_call: TRBJ2-2; v_call: TRBV27; clone_size: NA; d_call: TRBD2; cdr3_aa: CASSFSTSGGHTGELFF; cdr3_nt: TGTGCCAGCAGTTTTTCCACTAGCGGGGGGCACACCGGGGAGCTGTTTTTT
j_call: TRBJ1-5; v_call: TRBV19; clone_size: NA; d_call: NA; cdr3_aa: CASSIRQYNSNQPQHF; cdr3_nt: TGTGCCAGTAGTATTAGACAGTACAATAGCAATCAGCCCCAGCATTTT
j_call: TRBJ1-5; v_call: TRBV6-6; clone_size: NA; d_call: TRBD1; cdr3_aa: CASSPPGQGSNQPQHF; cdr3_nt: TGTGCCAGCAGCCCCCCAGGACAGGGATCCAATCAGCCCCAGCATTTT
j_call: TRBJ1-1; v_call: TRBV27; clone_size: NA; d_call: TRBD1; cdr3_aa: CASSLGQPIQNTEAFF; cdr3_nt: TGTGCCAGCAGCCTGGGACAGCCAATCCAGAACACTGAAGCTTTCTTT
j_call: TRBJ2-1; v_call: TRBV6-5; clone_size: few; d_call: TRBD1; cdr3_aa: CASSDRVSYNEQFF; cdr3_nt: TGTGCCAGCTCGGACAGGGTGTCCTACAATGAGCAGTTCTTC
j_call: TRBJ1-6; v_call: TRBV28; clone_size: NA; d_call: NA; cdr3_aa: CASSTGGSPLHF; cdr3_nt: TGTGCCAGCAGTACAGGCGGTTCACCCCTCCACTTT
j_call: TRBJ2-7; v_call: TRBV6-5; clone_size: NA; d_call: NA; cdr3_aa: CASSYSRGTSSYEQYF; cdr3_nt: TGTGCCAGCAGTTACTCGAGGGGGACGAGCTCCTACGAGCAGTACTTC
j_call: TRBJ1-2; v_call: TRBV6-5; clone_size: NA; d_call: NA; cdr3_aa: CASSPTNYYGYTF; cdr3_nt: TGTGCCAGCAGCCCGACAAACTACTATGGCTACACCTTC
j_call: TRBJ2-7; v_call: TRBV19; clone_size: NA; d_call: NA; cdr3_aa: CASSPGDTYEQYF; cdr3_nt: TGTGCCAGTAGTCCTGGGGACACCTACGAGCAGTACTTC
j_call: TRBJ1-2; v_call: TRBV7-2; clone_size: NA; d_call: TRBD1; cdr3_aa: CASSQDRGRGNGYTF; cdr3_nt: TGTGCCAGCAGCCAAGACAGGGGGCGCGGTAATGGCTACACCTTC
j_call: TRBJ2-7; v_call: TRBV7-9; clone_size: NA; d_call: NA; cdr3_aa: CASSGSPTYEQYF; cdr3_nt: TGTGCCAGCAGCGGGAGTCCCACCTACGAGCAGTACTTC
j_call: TRBJ2-3; v_call: TRBV29-1; clone_size: NA; d_call: NA; cdr3_aa: CSVERGGTQYF; cdr3_nt: TGCAGCGTTGAACGCGGCGGTACGCAGTATTTT
j_call: TRBJ2-7; v_call: TRBV7-3; clone_size: NA; d_call: TRBD1; cdr3_aa: CASSLRQGHEQYF; cdr3_nt: TGTGCCAGCAGCTTAAGACAGGGCCACGAGCAGTACTTC
j_call: TRBJ1-1; v_call: TRBV6-5; clone_size: NA; d_call: NA; cdr3_aa: CASSWANMNTEAFF; cdr3_nt: TGTGCCAGCAGTTGGGCCAACATGAACACTGAAGCTTTCTTT